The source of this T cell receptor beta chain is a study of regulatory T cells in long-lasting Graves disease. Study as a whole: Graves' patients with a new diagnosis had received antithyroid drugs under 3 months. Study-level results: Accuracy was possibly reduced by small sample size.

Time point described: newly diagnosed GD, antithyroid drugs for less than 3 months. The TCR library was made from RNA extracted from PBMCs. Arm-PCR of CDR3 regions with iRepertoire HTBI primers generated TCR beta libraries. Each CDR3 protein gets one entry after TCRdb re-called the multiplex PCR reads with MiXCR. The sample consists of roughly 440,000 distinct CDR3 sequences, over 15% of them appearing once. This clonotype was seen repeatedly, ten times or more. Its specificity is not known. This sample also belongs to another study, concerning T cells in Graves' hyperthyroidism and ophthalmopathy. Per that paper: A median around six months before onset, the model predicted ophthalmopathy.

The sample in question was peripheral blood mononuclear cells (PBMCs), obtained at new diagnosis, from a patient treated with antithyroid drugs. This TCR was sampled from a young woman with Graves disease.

The CDR3 nucleotides are TGCAGCGTTGGTAGCGGGGTCACCGGGGAGCTGTTTTTT. Protein sequence: CSVGSGVTGELFF. The V call is TRBV29-1, the J call TRBJ2-2; TRBD2 matches at 8 bases. V lost 4 bases and J lost 4; bases outside the gene matches: 2. The CDR3 length is 13 residues. Germline V lookup: CDR1 SQVTM, CDR2 ANQGSEA.